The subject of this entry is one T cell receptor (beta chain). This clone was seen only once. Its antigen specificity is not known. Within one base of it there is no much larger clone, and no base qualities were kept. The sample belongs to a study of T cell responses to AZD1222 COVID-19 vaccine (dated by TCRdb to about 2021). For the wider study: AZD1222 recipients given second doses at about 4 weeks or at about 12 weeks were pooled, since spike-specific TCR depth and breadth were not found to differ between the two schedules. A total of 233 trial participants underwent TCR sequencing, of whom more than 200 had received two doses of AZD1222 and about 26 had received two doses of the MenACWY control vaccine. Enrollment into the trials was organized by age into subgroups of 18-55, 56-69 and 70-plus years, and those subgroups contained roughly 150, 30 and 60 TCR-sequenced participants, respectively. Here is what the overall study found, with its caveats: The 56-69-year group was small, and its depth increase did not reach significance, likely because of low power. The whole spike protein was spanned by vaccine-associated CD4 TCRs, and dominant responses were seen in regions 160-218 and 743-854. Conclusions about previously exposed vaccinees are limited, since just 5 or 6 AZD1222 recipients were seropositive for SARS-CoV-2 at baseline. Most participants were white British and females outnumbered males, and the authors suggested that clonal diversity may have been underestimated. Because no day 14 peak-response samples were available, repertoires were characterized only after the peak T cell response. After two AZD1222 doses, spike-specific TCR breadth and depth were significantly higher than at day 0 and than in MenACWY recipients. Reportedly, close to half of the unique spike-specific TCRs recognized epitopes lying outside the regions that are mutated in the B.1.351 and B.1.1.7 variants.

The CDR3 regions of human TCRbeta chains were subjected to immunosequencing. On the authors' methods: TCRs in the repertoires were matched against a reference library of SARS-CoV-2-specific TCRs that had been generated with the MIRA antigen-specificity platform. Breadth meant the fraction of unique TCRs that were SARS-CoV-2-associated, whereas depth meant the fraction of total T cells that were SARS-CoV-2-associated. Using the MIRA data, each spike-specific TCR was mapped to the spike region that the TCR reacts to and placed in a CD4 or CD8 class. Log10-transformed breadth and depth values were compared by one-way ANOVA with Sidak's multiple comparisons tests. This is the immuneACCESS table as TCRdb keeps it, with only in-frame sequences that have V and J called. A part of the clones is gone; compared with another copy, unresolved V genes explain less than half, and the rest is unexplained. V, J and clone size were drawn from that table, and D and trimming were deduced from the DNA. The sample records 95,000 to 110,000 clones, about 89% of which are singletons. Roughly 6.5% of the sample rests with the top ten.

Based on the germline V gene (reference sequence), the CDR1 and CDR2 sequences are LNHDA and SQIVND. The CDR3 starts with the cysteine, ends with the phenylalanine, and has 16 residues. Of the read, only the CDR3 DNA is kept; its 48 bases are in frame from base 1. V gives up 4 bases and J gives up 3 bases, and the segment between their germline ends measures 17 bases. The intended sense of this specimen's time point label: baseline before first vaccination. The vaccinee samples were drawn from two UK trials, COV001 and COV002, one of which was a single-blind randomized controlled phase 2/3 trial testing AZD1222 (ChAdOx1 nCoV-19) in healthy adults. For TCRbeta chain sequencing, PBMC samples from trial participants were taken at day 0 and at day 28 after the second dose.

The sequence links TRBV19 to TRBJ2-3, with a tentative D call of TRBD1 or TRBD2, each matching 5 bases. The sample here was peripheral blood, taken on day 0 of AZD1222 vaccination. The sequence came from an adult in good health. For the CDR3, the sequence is CASSNQGPRVTDTQYF. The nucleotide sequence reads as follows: TGTGCCAGTAGTAACCAGGGACCCAGAGTAACAGATACGCAGTATTTT.